The 10 T cell receptor beta chains reported below all come from one sample, sequenced in a study of blood T cell repertoires in COVID-19. The method was immunoSEQ multiplex PCR; TCRdb's version includes in-frame clones alone and lacks a portion of them. This table holds about 46,000 clones, over 70% found once. Specimen: peripheral blood. The receptors were sampled from a woman over 75 with acute or convalescent COVID-19.

This clone appeared a few times. V usage is TRBV5-5 and J usage is TRBJ2-5; 10 nucleotides line up with TRBD2. This CDR3 has 14 residues. The ends lost 2 bases at V and 4 bases at J; junction bases unmatched: 2. Germline CDR1 is SGHKS and CDR2 is YYEKEE (reference sequence). The CDR3 DNA reads as TGTGCCAGCAGCTTCTTAGCGGGGGGAGAGACCCAGTACTTC. This translates into CASSFLAGGETQYF. The variable domain in full, with the rest retrieved from reference TRBV5-5 and TRBJ2-5, is DAGVTQSPTHLIKTRGQQVTLRCSPISGHKSVSWYQQVLGQGPQFIFQYYEKEERGRGNFPDRFSARQFPNYSSELNVNALLLGDSALYLCASSFLAGGETQYFGPGTRLLVL.

The table lists this clone with a few counts. The genes are TRBV5-1 and TRBJ2-3; TRBD1 agrees at 7 bases. With 0 bases clipped from V and 2 bases from J, the junction kept 6 bases outside the gene matches. The CDR3 spans 16 residues. The germline CDR1 and CDR2 sequences are SGHRS and YFSETQ. In DNA, the CDR3 is TGCGCCAGCAGCTTGGATGGCAGGGGGTACACAGATACGCAGTATTTT. It translates to CASSLDGRGYTDTQYF.

The V call is TRBV5-1, the J call TRBJ2-2; 7 bases are a match to TRBD1. Germline V gene lookup returns CDR1 SGHRS and CDR2 YFSETQ. V lost 5 bases to trimming and J lost 0 bases; unmatched junction nucleotides: 4. CDR3 length: 15 residues. The CDR3 DNA reads as TGCGCCAGCAGAACGACAGGGACGAACACCGGGGAGCTGTTTTTT. Its translation: CASRTTGTNTGELFF.

The chain carries TRBV30 and TRBJ1-2; TRBD1 might be the D (6 bases). Germline V CDR1 and CDR2: GTSNPN, SVGIG (reference sequence). Trimming shortened V by 0 bases and J by 8 bases, and 13 bases separated the two germline ends. This CDR3 region has 13 residues. The CDR3 DNA sequence: TGTGCCTGGAGTGTACAGGGATCGACGGGCTACACCTTC. Translating gives CAWSVQGSTGYTF.

The J gene is TRBJ2-7, the V gene TRBV6-5, with D perhaps TRBD1 (5 bases). Trimming pared 5 bases from V and 2 bases from J, leaving 13 bases between. This CDR3 contains 14 residues. Germline assignment: CDR1 MNHEY and CDR2 SVGAGI. The CDR3 region is CASSQQADTYEQYF. As DNA, the CDR3 is TGTGCCAGCAGTCAACAGGCCGATACCTACGAGCAGTACTTC.

The chain combines TRBV9 with TRBJ1-1; TRBD1 aligns across 9 bases. CDR3 length equals 14 residues. Trimming took 3 bases from V and 3 from J; bases not matched to a gene: 3. Germline V gene lookup returns CDR1 SGDLS and CDR2 YYNGEE. The DNA for the CDR3 is TGTGCCAGCAGCGCAGGACAGGGGCACACTGAAGCTTTCTTT. This encodes CASSAGQGHTEAFF.

The chain joins TRBV5-1 to TRBJ2-2; D perhaps matches TRBD2 (5 bases). The length of the CDR3 is 16 residues. Germline lookup yields CDR1 SGHRS and CDR2 YFSETQ. The V end lost 4 bases, the J end lost 5 bases, and 18 bases lay between the germline ends. The CDR3 loop reads CASSPDSRRVTGELFF. The CDR3, as DNA: TGCGCCAGCAGCCCGGACTCCCGAAGAGTTACCGGGGAGCTGTTTTTT. The full variable domain, in which reference TRBV5-1 and TRBJ2-2 provide the parts outside the CDR3, is KAGVTQTPRYLIKTRGQQVTLSCSPISGHRSVSWYQQTPGQGLQFLFEYFSETQRNKGNFPGRFSGRQFSNSRSEMNVSTLELGDSALYLCASSPDSRRVTGELFFGEGSRLTVL.

The rearrangement links TRBV11-2 to TRBJ2-7; a weak D match, TRBD2 (5 bases). Trimming removed 0 bases from V and 1 base from J, with 10 bases in between. The CDR3 is made up of 15 amino acids. Germline V gene lookup returns CDR1 SGHAT and CDR2 FQNNGV. The CDR3 nucleotides are TGTGCCAGCAGCTTAGAAGTTGGGAGTTCCTACGAGCAGTACTTC. Its protein is CASSLEVGSSYEQYF.

The rearrangement uses TRBV6-5 and TRBJ1-6; D is unclear. Per germline, CDR1 MNHEY and CDR2 SVGAGI. Trimming pared 6 bases from V and 6 bases from J, leaving 6 bases between. The CDR3 extends over 12 amino acids. The CDR3 bases are TGTGCCAGCAGAACACCTAATTCACCCCTCCACTTT. Amino acids: CASRTPNSPLHF.

The V and J genes are TRBV7-9 and TRBJ2-1; unclear D gene. This CDR3 comprises 15 residues. V lost 0 bases to trimming and J lost 6 bases, with 12 bases between them. Germline-derived CDR1 and CDR2 are SEHNR and FQNEAQ (reference sequence). Here the CDR3 reads CASSLASVPRNEQFF. The CDR3, as DNA: TGTGCCAGCAGCTTAGCGTCGGTACCACGCAATGAGCAGTTCTTC.